The clone carrying this TCR beta chain was detected once. Original analysis: Amplification of reference gene primers was used by the study to estimate nucleated cell counts. Sequencing was performed with immunoSEQ multiplex PCR; in TCRdb, only in-frame clones are kept and a portion is missing. V, J and clone size reflect that table, while D and trimming were determined from the DNA. The sample lists approximately 200,000 clones, 70% to 90% seen once, with around 3.3% in the top ten. This specimen belongs to a study of blood T cell repertoires in COVID-19. Whole-study context: Acute and convalescent COVID-19 specimens originated in the United States, Italy and Spain. T cells, B-cell-depleted T cells, or PBMCs provided the cDNA or gDNA that served as material.

This TCR came from a man in his 60s with acute or convalescent COVID-19. Specimen: peripheral blood.

In DNA form, the CDR3 reads TGTGCCAGCAGCTCCACCGGGACAGGGGACACTGAAGCTTTCTTT. This sequence encodes CASSSTGTGDTEAFF. The genes are TRBV11-2 and TRBJ1-1, with 10 positions matching TRBD1. In germline, CDR1 is SGHAT, CDR2 FQNNGV. V shed 4 bases and J 3 bases; nucleotides not matched to a gene: 5. This CDR3 has 15 residues.